Presented here are 15 T cell receptor beta chains from one specimen sequenced in a study of blood T cell repertoires in COVID-19. The method was immunoSEQ multiplex PCR; TCRdb's version includes in-frame clones alone and lacks a portion of them. The data show fewer than 300,000 clones, roughly 85% seen once. The sequencing input was peripheral blood. All receptors derive from a woman under 30 with acute or convalescent COVID-19.

The genes are TRBV6-2 or TRBV6-3 and TRBJ1-1; 7 nucleotides agree with TRBD1. V trimming: 2 bases; J trimming: 3 bases; junction bases outside the gene matches: 18. CDR1 is MNHEY, CDR2 SVGEGT, per germline. This CDR3 is 19 amino acids long. The CDR3 protein is CASSYLNNRDRYGDTEAFF. Written as DNA, the CDR3 is TGTGCCAGCAGTTACCTCAACAACCGGGACAGATACGGTGACACTGAAGCTTTCTTT.

V usage is TRBV2 and J usage is TRBJ1-2; D may be TRBD1 (5 bases). CDR1 is SNHLY, CDR2 FYNNEI, per germline. CDR3 length: 16 amino acids. Between the trimmed V and J ends, which lost 2 bases and 5 bases, there was a span of 18 bases. The CDR3 here is CASSERFKAGQYGYTF. The CDR3 DNA is TGTGCCAGCAGTGAACGGTTTAAGGCAGGGCAATATGGCTACACCTTC.

This clone has more than one count but fewer than ten. This sequence joins TRBV30 and TRBJ1-2, with D perhaps matching TRBD1 (5 bases). CDR3 length: 13 amino acids. Trimming took off 1 base at V and 2 bases at J, with 8 bases between the two ends. Looked up from germline, CDR1 is GTSNPN and CDR2 is SVGIG (reference sequence). DNA of the CDR3: TGTGCCTGGAGTGGGGGCGCGAACTATGGCTACACCTTC. It codes for CAWSGGANYGYTF.

This clone was observed once. The V and J genes are TRBV28 and TRBJ1-6, with a possible D match to TRBD1 (5 bases). CDR1 and CDR2 (germline): MDHEN, SYDVKM. Trimming stripped 3 bases from V and 9 bases from J, with 12 bases between. This CDR3 is built from 14 residues. CDR3 sequence: CASSFQGGASPLHF. As DNA, the CDR3 is TGTGCCAGCAGTTTCCAGGGTGGGGCTTCACCCCTCCACTTT.

The chain is built from TRBV9 and TRBJ2-3; a possible D gene is TRBD2 (5 bases). V shed 0 bases and J shed 0 bases, with 14 bases lying between them. The germline V gene has CDR1 SGDLS and CDR2 YYNGEE. The CDR3 contains 17 residues. CDR3 protein: CASSVAGFQLSTDTQYF. As DNA, the CDR3 is TGTGCCAGCAGCGTAGCGGGATTCCAACTTAGCACAGATACGCAGTATTTT.

The CDR3 region is CASSVVAGANYGYTF. The CDR3 DNA is TGTGCCAGCAGCGTAGTGGCAGGGGCTAACTATGGCTACACCTTC. The gene calls are TRBV9 and TRBJ1-2; TRBD1 might be the D (6 bases). The CDR3 spans 15 residues. CDR1 is SGDLS, CDR2 YYNGEE, per germline. V was pared by 0 bases and J by 0 bases, with 9 bases between.

The V gene is TRBV7-2, the J gene TRBJ2-3; perhaps TRBD1 as D (6 bases). The length of the CDR3 is 15 residues. Germline V gene data show CDR1 as SGHTA and CDR2 as FQGNSA. V was cut by 1 base and J by 5 bases, with 13 bases left in between. The CDR3 nucleotides read TGTGCCAGCAGCTTAGTAGGGGGTGGTGGAGATACGCAGTATTTT. The encoded protein is CASSLVGGGGDTQYF.

This clone was counted only a few times. V gene TRBV21-1 combines with J gene TRBJ1-2; the DNA was not used to check the table's D call, TRBD1. TRBV21-1 is a pseudogene. This CDR3 has 13 amino acids. The CDR3 loop is CASSKVTDYGYTF. The DNA for the CDR3 is TGTGCCAGCAGCAAAGTAACAGACTATGGCTACACCTTC.

The chain links TRBV5-5 to TRBJ1-2, with 8 bases that match TRBD1. The CDR3 is 13 residues long. V trimming: 7 bases; J trimming: 5 bases; junction bases outside the gene matches: 7. Germline CDR1 is SGHKS and CDR2 is YYEKEE (reference sequence). The CDR3 loop reads CASRTGSTYGYTF. The CDR3 nucleotides read TGTGCCAGCCGGACAGGGAGCACGTATGGCTACACCTTC.

The CDR3 reads CASSELAGSYEQYF. The CDR3 DNA follows: TGCGCCAGCAGTGAATTAGCGGGATCCTACGAGCAGTACTTC. V usage is TRBV10-2 and J usage is TRBJ2-7; 8 positions match TRBD2. The V and J ends lost 3 bases and 1 base, in that order; junction bases with no gene match: 2. Germline CDR1 is WSHSY and CDR2 is SAAADI. The CDR3 totals 14 residues.

This chain joins TRBV4-2 and TRBJ1-6, with a weak D call TRBD1 (5 bases). This CDR3 has 17 amino acids. Germline V gene lookup returns CDR1 LGHNA and CDR2 YNFKEQ. V gave up 1 base and J gave up 2 bases, with 12 bases separating them. CDR3 sequence reads: CASSQVQGRTYNSPLHF. The CDR3, as DNA: TGTGCCAGCAGCCAAGTGCAGGGTAGAACCTATAATTCACCCCTCCACTTT.

As DNA, the CDR3 is TGTGCCACCGGTGGAGCGGGAGAGGCCTACAATGAGCAGTTCTTC. It translates to CATGGAGEAYNEQFF. This chain connects TRBV24-1 to TRBJ2-1; TRBD2 matches 8 bases. The V gene end was trimmed by 9 bases and the J gene end by 2 bases; junction bases not matched to a gene: 8. The CDR3 loop spans 15 amino acids. Germline-derived CDR1 and CDR2 are KGHDR and SFDVKD.

The V call is TRBV27, the J call TRBJ2-1, with D possibly being TRBD2 (6 bases). Trimming stripped 1 base from V and 4 bases from J, with 14 bases between. The V gene's germline CDR1 is MNHEY and CDR2 SMNVEV (reference sequence). The CDR3 runs to 16 residues. The CDR3 here is CASSLLLAGPYNEQFF. CDR3 nucleotide sequence: TGTGCCAGCAGTTTATTGCTGGCGGGACCTTACAATGAGCAGTTCTTC.

This clone was detected only once. The chain recombines TRBV15 with TRBJ2-5, with a possible D match to TRBD2 (6 bases). V shed 4 bases and J shed 0 bases, with 15 bases lying between them. Looked up from germline, CDR1 is LNHNV and CDR2 is YYDKDF (reference sequence). The CDR3 consists of 16 residues. CDR3 nucleotide sequence: TGTGCCACCAGCACCGCGACTAGAGTAAACCAAGAGACCCAGTACTTC. Translation: CATSTATRVNQETQYF.

The rearrangement joins TRBV7-2 to TRBJ2-3, with TRBD2 matching over 7 bases. Germline V gives CDR1 SGHTA, CDR2 FQGNSA. CDR3 length: 13 residues. The CDR3 reads CAGGRRGHATQYF. Here the CDR3 DNA reads TGTGCGGGGGGGAGACGCGGCCACGCTACGCAGTATTTT.